These 5 T cell receptor beta chains were all obtained from the same sample, sequenced in a study of T-cell reconstitution after alpha-beta-depleted transplantation in children. For TCRbeta, the library was prepared with unique molecular identifiers. A single record per CDR3 protein comes from TCRdb applying MiXCR to the PCR reads. The sample holds about 980,000 distinct CDR3 sequences, roughly 29% seen once. The specimen comprised PBMCs, mostly from graft donor cells, sampled 360 days after TCRalphabeta/CD19-depleted stem cell transplant. These receptors were obtained from a boy under three years old who had a stem cell transplant for SCID, so the T cells may come from the graft donor.

This clonotype occurred a few times. This rearrangement joins TRBV5-1 to TRBJ1-3, with TRBD1 identical over 8 bases. With V trimmed by 4 bases and J by 6 bases, 6 bases remained unmatched. Germline CDR1 SGHRS, CDR2 YFSETQ. The CDR3 covers 14 residues. CDR3 in DNA: TGCGCCAGCAGCGACGGACAGGGATCAAACACCATATATTTT. It codes for CASSDGQGSNTIYF. The full variable domain, with the rest looked up from reference TRBV5-1 and TRBJ1-3, is KAGVTQTPRYLIKTRGQQVTLSCSPISGHRSVSWYQQTPGQGLQFLFEYFSETQRNKGNFPGRFSGRQFSNSRSEMNVSTLELGDSALYLCASSDGQGSNTIYFGEGSWLTVV.

The chain has TRBV6-2 or TRBV6-3 and TRBJ1-5; unclear D gene. The CDR3 is 12 residues long. Germline loops: CDR1 MNHEY, CDR2 SVGEGT. The V gene lost 4 bases and the J gene lost 7 bases, with 8 bases spanning the gap. The CDR3 region is CASSSEVQPQHF. CDR3 DNA sequence: TGTGCCAGCAGTTCAGAAGTCCAGCCCCAGCATTTT.

This sequence joins TRBV27 and TRBJ2-2; TRBD2 matches at 9 bases. The germline V gene has CDR1 MNHEY and CDR2 SMNVEV (reference sequence). There are 15 residues in the CDR3. With 3 bases clipped from V and 5 bases from J, the junction kept 4 bases outside the gene matches. CDR3 region: CASSLSLAGTGELFF. The CDR3 nucleotides read TGTGCCAGCAGTTTGTCGCTAGCGGGAACCGGGGAGCTGTTTTTT.

The chain carries TRBV5-5 and TRBJ2-2, with D possibly matching TRBD2 (6 bases). The CDR3 is 15 residues long. Germline loops: CDR1 SGHKS, CDR2 YYEKEE (reference sequence). V gave up 4 bases and J gave up 2 bases, with 12 bases separating them. CDR3 sequence reads: CASSPEGLNTGELFF. The CDR3 coding sequence is TGTGCCAGCAGCCCGGAGGGCCTAAACACCGGGGAGCTGTTTTTT.

This rearrangement joins TRBV5-1 to TRBJ2-1; the match to TRBD1 covers 10 bases. This CDR3 is 17 amino acids long. Germline values: CDR1 SGHRS, CDR2 YFSETQ. V shed 1 base and J 3 bases; nucleotides not matched to a gene: 7. Written as DNA, the CDR3 is TGCGCCAGCAGCTTGTACATCGGGACAGGGGACTACAATGAGCAGTTCTTC. It codes for CASSLYIGTGDYNEQFF.